This TCR beta chain was sequenced in a study of T-cell memory formation after mild COVID-19. The CDR3 extends over 14 amino acids. The V end was cut by 0 bases, the J end by 9 bases, with 12 bases between. Germline CDR1 is LGHDT and CDR2 is YNNKEL (reference sequence). TCRdb independently ran MiXCR on the 5' RACE reads; one entry per CDR3 protein. The table shows some 69,000 distinct CDR3 sequences, with over 15% occurring only once. This chain uses TRBV3-1 with TRBJ2-1; D unresolved. The sequence derives from an adult woman who had mild COVID-19 (a few samples of this study predate the infection). Cell type and time point are not known. The sequencing input was PBMCs or a T cell subset sorted from them (not recorded which). The CDR3 nucleotides are TGTGCCAGCAGCCAAGATATTGGAAGCACTGAGCAGTTCTTC. Its translation: CASSQDIGSTEQFF.